This T cell receptor beta chain comes out of a study of T cell responses to AZD1222 COVID-19 vaccine. Study overall: Second doses were pooled across both intervals (about 4 or about 12 weeks). Study conclusions and caveats: White British ancestry dominated among donors, who included more females, and clonal diversity was possibly underestimated. Spike-wide coverage was observed for vaccine-associated CD4 TCRs, with dominant responses at 160-218 and 743-854.

Trimming took off 2 bases at V and 3 bases at J, with 17 bases between the two ends. Germline V gene lookup returns CDR1 ENHRY and CDR2 SYGVKD. This CDR3 has 16 residues. With respect to this clone: The antigen remains undetermined.

The table came from immunoSEQ multiplex PCR; TCRdb's copy has only in-frame clones and leaves some out. The sample gives roughly 150,000 clones, 85% to 95% of which show up once; about 5% is in the top ten. The source was peripheral blood, collected on day 0 of AZD1222 vaccination. The chain combines TRBV10-3 with TRBJ2-7, with D perhaps TRBD2 (5 bases). The receptor was derived from an adult in good health. The CDR3 DNA reads as TGTGCCATCAGTGAGGGGAGTCTGGCCATGAACTACGAGCAGTACTTC. Its protein is CAISEGSLAMNYEQYF.